The 25 T cell receptor beta chains below come from one sample, sequenced in a study of T cells in localized non-small cell lung cancer. Assay: immunoSEQ multiplex PCR; the TCRdb copy retains only in-frame clones and omits some. Found here are 25,000 to 35,000 clones, roughly four fifths of them singletons; the top ten hold roughly 4.8%. Source: peripheral blood mononuclear cells, taken before any cancer treatment. These receptors originate from a man between 35 and 75 years old with stage III lung adenocarcinoma.

The V call is TRBV7-8, the J call TRBJ1-6, with a weak D call TRBD1 (5 bases). The germline V and J ends were trimmed by 3 bases and 13 bases, with 13 bases remaining between them. Germline assignment: CDR1 SGHVS and CDR2 FQNEAQ. The CDR3 has 13 residues. CDR3: CASSLGGDGPLHF. As DNA, the CDR3 is TGTGCCAGCAGCTTGGGGGGGGACGGTCCCCTCCACTTT.

V usage is TRBV18 and J usage is TRBJ2-7; 8 bases are shared with TRBD1. The CDR3 consists of 17 residues. Looked up from germline, CDR1 is KGHSH and CDR2 is LQKENI. After removal of 1 base from V and 0 bases from J, the junction contained 8 bases not matched to a gene. The CDR3 sequence is CASSPQIRQGSSYEQYF. In DNA form, the CDR3 reads TGTGCCAGCTCACCACAAATCCGACAGGGGTCCTCCTACGAGCAGTACTTC.

CDR3 nucleotide sequence: TGCGCCAGCAGCTTGGATTGGAATTCACCCCTCCACTTT. This encodes CASSLDWNSPLHF. The chain joins TRBV5-1 to TRBJ1-6; D gene unclear. The V end was cut by 0 bases, the J end by 7 bases, with 5 bases between. This CDR3 contains 13 residues. The germline V gene has CDR1 SGHRS and CDR2 YFSETQ.

The V call is TRBV19, the J call TRBJ1-5; TRBD1 is a possible D gene (5 bases). The CDR3 sequence is 15 residues long. Germline assignment: CDR1 LNHDA and CDR2 SQIVND (reference sequence). Trimming took off 6 bases at V and 3 bases at J, with 15 bases between the two ends. CDR3 residues: CASRREGTDNQPQHF. CDR3 DNA: TGTGCCAGTAGGCGGGAAGGGACCGACAATCAGCCCCAGCATTTT. Combining the CDR3 with reference TRBV19 and TRBJ1-5 gives the whole variable domain DGGITQSPKYLFRKEGQNVTLSCEQNLNHDAMYWYRQDPGQGLRLIYYSQIVNDFQKGDIAEGYSVSREKKESFPLTVTSAQKNPTAFYLCASRREGTDNQPQHFGDGTRLSIL.

The V and J genes are TRBV7-2 and TRBJ2-6; D unclear. V gave up 2 bases and J gave up 0 bases, with 5 bases separating them. The CDR3 extends over 15 amino acids. Germline V gives CDR1 SGHTA, CDR2 FQGNSA. The CDR3 DNA reads as TGTGCCAGCAGCTTATGGCTCTCTGGGGCCAACGTCCTGACTTTC. Amino acids: CASSLWLSGANVLTF.

This sequence joins TRBV7-3 and TRBJ2-2; D is ambiguous. Trimming pared 3 bases from V and 0 bases from J, leaving 5 bases between. There are 14 residues in the CDR3. CDR1 and CDR2 from the germline V gene are SGHTA and FQGTGA. CDR3 bases: TGTGCCAGCAGCTTCGGATCGAACACCGGGGAGCTGTTTTTT. It codes for CASSFGSNTGELFF.

The V and J genes are TRBV30 and TRBJ2-2; TRBD1 agrees at 9 bases. CDR1 is GTSNPN, CDR2 SVGIG, per germline (reference sequence). V was clipped by 1 base and J by 4 bases; unmatched bases: 1. The CDR3 loop spans 14 amino acids. CDR3 in DNA: TGTGCCTGGAGTGGGGGACAGGGCACCGGGGAGCTGTTTTTT. It codes for CAWSGGQGTGELFF.

This rearrangement joins TRBV27 to TRBJ2-1; the D call may be TRBD1 or TRBD2 (6 bases each). V was trimmed by 3 bases and J by 9 bases, leaving 21 bases between them. In germline, CDR1 is MNHEY, CDR2 SMNVEV (reference sequence). The CDR3 loop spans 16 amino acids. CDR3 nucleotide sequence: TGTGCCAGCAGTTTTACTTTTAATAGCGGAGGGGGTGAGCAGTTCTTC. This encodes CASSFTFNSGGGEQFF.

About this clone: The conserved closing phenylalanine or tryptophan is absent in this CDR3, likely reflecting a read error. The DNA is left out, because the CDR3 cannot be placed on it with certainty; the CDR3 is given as TCRdb lists it. The chain has TRBV6-1 and TRBJ1-1. Both ends counted, the CDR3 spans 12 residues. CDR1 and CDR2 from the germline V gene are MNHNS and SASEGT. The CDR3 here is CASSEAQRARRV.

The V gene is TRBV27, the J gene TRBJ1-6; D not resolved. The CDR3 totals 15 residues. Trimming took 4 bases from V and 0 from J, leaving 7 bases between them. The germline V gene encodes CDR1 MNHEY and CDR2 SMNVEV (reference sequence). The CDR3 region has the DNA TGTGCCAGCAGTTCCATTAGCTCCTATAATTCACCCCTCCACTTT. This translates into CASSSISSYNSPLHF.

V is TRBV27 and J is TRBJ1-1; D remains unclear. This CDR3 contains 13 residues. Germline CDR1 MNHEY, CDR2 SMNVEV (reference sequence). With 7 bases removed from V and 1 base from J, the gap between germline ends came to 10 bases. CDR3 nucleotides: TGTGCCAGCACTTTCGGAAGGAACACTGAAGCTTTCTTT. It is translated as CASTFGRNTEAFF.

Only a few counts were recorded for this clone. The V gene is TRBV27, the J gene TRBJ2-3; TRBD2 agrees at 10 bases. CDR3 length: 16 residues. The germline V gene has CDR1 MNHEY and CDR2 SMNVEV (reference sequence). J lost 7 bases, V lost 0 bases, and 7 bases had no gene match. The CDR3 loop is CASSLSQRGGPYTQYF. In DNA form, the CDR3 reads TGTGCCAGCAGTTTATCACAGCGGGGGGGCCCATATACGCAGTATTTT.

There are a few counts of this clone. This rearrangement joins TRBV7-2 to TRBJ1-1; 7 nucleotides agree with TRBD1. V lost 3 bases to trimming and J lost 5 bases; unmatched junction nucleotides: 3. Germline CDR1 and CDR2: SGHTA and FQGNSA. This CDR3 is built from 13 residues. This CDR3 is CASSFPGGTEAFF. The DNA for the CDR3 is TGTGCCAGCAGCTTCCCAGGGGGGACTGAAGCTTTCTTT. Full variable domain (rest looked up from reference TRBV7-2 and TRBJ1-1): GAGVSQSPSNKVTEKGKDVELRCDPISGHTALYWYRQSLGQGLEFLIYFQGNSAPDKSGLPSDRFSAERTGGSVSTLTIQRTQQEDSAVYLCASSFPGGTEAFFGQGTRLTVV.

This sequence joins TRBV7-9 and TRBJ2-1, with TRBD1 as a possible D gene (7 bases). The CDR3 covers 15 residues. Deletions cut 5 bases from V and 4 bases from J, with 15 bases between. The V gene's germline CDR1 is SEHNR and CDR2 FQNEAQ (reference sequence). The CDR3 DNA follows: TGTGCCAGCAGCCCCCGGGGGACAGAGTACAATGAGCAGTTCTTC. Protein sequence: CASSPRGTEYNEQFF.

This clone has just a few counts. The chain couples TRBV5-1 to TRBJ2-5; TRBD2 is a possible D gene (7 bases). V lost 0 bases and J 4 bases, leaving 10 bases between the germline ends. The CDR3 is 14 amino acids. The germline V gene encodes CDR1 SGHRS and CDR2 YFSETQ. The CDR3 region has the DNA TGCGCCAGCAGCTTGGAGGGGGAGGGAGAGACCCAGTACTTC. Amino acids: CASSLEGEGETQYF.

V and J are TRBV6-1 and TRBJ2-7; D may be TRBD1 (7 bases). Trimming took off 5 bases at V and 6 bases at J, with 17 bases between the two ends. Germline V gives CDR1 MNHNS, CDR2 SASEGT. The CDR3 is made up of 14 amino acids. The CDR3 reads CASSSSTGRPEQYV. In DNA, the CDR3 is TGTGCCAGCAGTAGTTCGACAGGGAGGCCCGAGCAGTACGTC.

The rearrangement links TRBV10-2 to TRBJ1-2, with D perhaps TRBD1 (6 bases). Germline V gene sequence: CDR1 WSHSY, CDR2 SAAADI. V dropped 10 bases and J dropped 1 base, with 13 bases sitting between them. The length of the CDR3 is 13 residues. CDR3 in amino acids: CATKGQLNYGYTF. CDR3 coding DNA: TGCGCCACGAAAGGACAGCTTAACTATGGCTACACCTTC.

The chain is built from TRBV11-2 and TRBJ1-2, with a tentative D call TRBD1 (5 bases). CDR1 SGHAT and CDR2 FQNNGV come from the germline V gene. The CDR3 spans 16 residues. Trimming took off 0 bases at V and 4 bases at J, with 15 bases between the two ends. Here the CDR3 DNA reads TGTGCCAGCAGCTTAGATCAGCAGGGAAGCGGCTATGGCTACACCTTC. Translating it yields CASSLDQQGSGYGYTF.

The CDR3 nucleotides are TGTGCCAGCAGTCGAACAGGGGCTGAAGCTTTCTTT. Translated: CASSRTGAEAFF. V and J are TRBV6-5 and TRBJ1-1, with 7 positions matching TRBD1. The CDR3 has 12 amino acids. V lost 5 bases and J lost 6; bases outside the gene matches: 3. CDR1 is MNHEY and CDR2 is SVGAGI in the germline V gene.

The chain recombines TRBV29-1 with TRBJ1-2; TRBD1 agrees at 12 bases. Germline CDR1 SQVTM, CDR2 ANQGSEA. This CDR3 is 13 amino acids long. V shed 6 bases and J 6 bases; nucleotides not matched to a gene: 5. CDR3 amino acids: CSVGTGGWNGYTF. Here the CDR3 DNA reads TGCAGCGTGGGGACAGGGGGCTGGAATGGCTACACCTTC.

The V and J genes are TRBV7-9 and TRBJ2-7, with a possible D match to TRBD1 (5 bases). V was shortened by 2 bases and J by 0 bases, with 17 bases between the two germline ends. From germline, CDR1 is SEHNR and CDR2 FQNEAQ (reference sequence). This CDR3 has 17 amino acids. CDR3 bases: TGTGCCAGCAGCTTAACCGTTCTAGGGGCAAGCTCCTACGAGCAGTACTTC. Its translation: CASSLTVLGASSYEQYF.

This rearrangement joins TRBV7-9 to TRBJ1-4; D perhaps matches TRBD1 (6 bases). Germline V gene sequence: CDR1 SEHNR, CDR2 FQNEAQ (reference sequence). The CDR3 consists of 14 residues. The V end lost 5 bases, the J end lost 8 bases, and 15 bases lay between the germline ends. The CDR3 reads CASSASQGIEKLFF. CDR3 DNA: TGTGCCAGCAGCGCCTCACAGGGTATCGAAAAACTGTTTTTT. Full variable domain (outside the CDR3, taken from reference TRBV7-9 and TRBJ1-4): DTGVSQNPRHKITKRGQNVTFRCDPISEHNRLYWYRQTLGQGPEFLTYFQNEAQLEKSRLLSDRFSAERPKGSFSTLEIQRTEQGDSAMYLCASSASQGIEKLFFGSGTQLSVL.

The chain is built from TRBV4-2 and TRBJ2-7, with 7 bases that match TRBD2. The CDR3 covers 16 residues. Germline V gene data show CDR1 as LGHNA and CDR2 as YNFKEQ. J gave up 0 bases and V 4 bases, and 9 bases lay outside the gene matches. The CDR3 nucleotides are TGTGCCAGCAGCCGGGGGGAGGGGAGTAGCTCCTACGAGCAGTACTTC. Translation gives CASSRGEGSSSYEQYF.

This chain uses TRBV11-2 with TRBJ1-1, with 9 bases identical to TRBD1. Germline assignment: CDR1 SGHAT and CDR2 FQNNGV. The length of the CDR3 is 17 residues. Trimming took 3 bases from V and 3 from J; bases not matched to a gene: 11. CDR3 in amino acids: CASSLVRQGGRDTEAFF. CDR3 DNA: TGTGCCAGCAGCTTGGTTCGACAGGGGGGTAGAGACACTGAAGCTTTCTTT.

The count of this clone is one. CDR3 protein: CASSLGALAGGLTYEQYF. The CDR3 DNA follows: TGTGCCAGCAGCTTAGGGGCCCTAGCGGGAGGTTTGACCTACGAGCAGTACTTC. This chain connects TRBV7-2 to TRBJ2-7; 11 positions agree with TRBD2. Germline trimming cut 1 base from V and 2 bases from J; bases unmatched to any gene: 10. The CDR3 consists of 18 residues. Germline loops: CDR1 SGHTA, CDR2 FQGNSA.